The entry that follows covers one TCR beta chain sequence. Naive CD8 cells lacked CD45RO, underwent positive selection for CCR7 and left out terminally differentiated effector memory CD45RA+ cells. Profiling relied on immunoSEQ multiplex PCR, and the TCRdb table lists in-frame clones only, not all of them. The sample has millions of clones, roughly 91% seen once. This sample is part of a study of shared clonotypes between healthy human individuals. This TCR derives from a man between 18 and 29 years old in good health. Some clones in this sample may be carry-over from other donors' samples. The sequencing sample was made of naive CD8+ T cells from PBMCs.

The CDR3 nucleotides are TGTGCCAGCATCCTCCCCGGGGGGGAAAACACTGAAGCTTTCTTT. Its protein product is CASILPGGENTEAFF. The rearrangement links TRBV27 to TRBJ1-1, with a tentative D call TRBD1 (5 bases). Germline V gives CDR1 MNHEY, CDR2 SMNVEV (reference sequence). The CDR3 sequence is 15 residues long. V lost 7 bases and J lost 2, with 17 bases in between.